A single sample gave rise to the 21 T cell receptor beta chains below, sequenced in a study of metastatic and nonmetastatic thyroid tumors. Every patient underwent thyroid surgery untreated. TCRdb re-clonotyped the PCR reads through MiXCR. The table includes approximately 38,000 clones, 25% to 30% detected once. Material for sequencing was blood. These receptors all stem from a female donor with papillary thyroid cancer or a benign thyroid nodule (not recorded which). Some clones in this sample may be carry-over from other donors' samples.

Comments on this clone: An end of the junction differs from the germline gene, which may be a read error. The chain uses TRBV5-6 and TRBJ1-2; D not certain. CDR3 length: 13 amino acids. Looked up from germline, CDR1 is SGHDT and CDR2 is YYEEEE. The CDR3: CASSDSTWRRYTF. The CDR3, as DNA: TGTGCCAGCAGCGATTCGACATGGCGTCGCTACACCTTT.

A few counts support this clone. In DNA form, the CDR3 reads TGTGCCAGCAGTTCCCGGGAGGGCGCCGTGGAGCTGTTTTTT. Residues: CASSSREGAVELFF. The genes are TRBV6-1 and TRBJ2-2, with TRBD2 matching over 8 bases. Germline lookup yields CDR1 MNHNS and CDR2 SASEGT. This CDR3 contains 14 residues. V shed 5 bases, J shed 10 bases, and the junction held 9 bases outside the gene matches.

Notes on this clone: An end of the junction differs from the germline gene, which may be a read error. This chain uses TRBV30 with TRBJ1-1; perhaps TRBD1 as D (5 bases). This CDR3 spans 12 amino acids. CDR1 and CDR2 (germline): GTSNPN, SVGIG (reference sequence). This chain's CDR3 is CAWSVGAAEASF. CDR3 coding DNA: TGTGCCTGGAGCGTAGGGGCAGCCGAAGCTTCCTTT.

In this sample, this clone is medium-sized. This chain joins TRBV6-1 and TRBJ1-5, with TRBD1 matching over 9 bases. The J segment lost 7 bases and the V segment lost 9 bases, leaving 7 bases of the junction unmatched. This CDR3 is 13 amino acids long. Per the germline V gene, CDR1 is MNHNS and CDR2 is SASEGT. The CDR3 DNA follows: TGTGCCAGTAAACAGGGGGCCTGGCAGCCCCAGCATTTT. Translating gives CASKQGAWQPQHF.

This clone was counted between two and nine times. CDR3 sequence reads: CASSMGQVLTEAFF. The CDR3 nucleotides are TGTGCCAGTAGTATGGGCCAGGTCCTCACTGAAGCTTTCTTT. The V call is TRBV19, the J call TRBJ1-1; D not certain. Germline CDR1 is LNHDA and CDR2 is SQIVND (reference sequence). The CDR3 length is 14 residues. V dropped 3 bases and J dropped 4 bases, with 12 bases sitting between them.

This clone was detected a few times. The CDR3 DNA sequence: TGTGCCAGCAGTTCAGGGGCAGGGCAGCCCCAGCATTTT. Residues: CASSSGAGQPQHF. The rearrangement joins TRBV6-5 to TRBJ1-5, with D tentatively TRBD1 (6 bases). The CDR3 is 13 amino acids. Germline lookup yields CDR1 MNHEY and CDR2 SVGAGI. With 4 bases removed from V and 7 bases from J, the gap between germline ends came to 11 bases.

The chain has TRBV20-1 and TRBJ1-2; D is ambiguous. Trimming stripped 5 bases from V and 2 bases from J, with 9 bases between. CDR1 DFQATT and CDR2 SNEGSKA come from the germline V gene (reference sequence). The CDR3 contains 12 residues. The CDR3 sequence is CSAAAGNYGYTF. The CDR3 coding sequence is TGCAGTGCTGCGGCCGGAAACTATGGCTACACCTTC.

This clone was found many times. The V gene is TRBV20-1, the J gene TRBJ2-7; D is unclear. The ends were cut back, 5 bases at V and 0 bases at J, with 17 bases in the middle. Germline loops: CDR1 DFQATT, CDR2 SNEGSKA (reference sequence). The CDR3 is 15 residues long. This chain's CDR3 is CSAERPDTSSYEQYF. CDR3 DNA: TGCAGTGCTGAAAGACCGGATACGAGCTCCTACGAGCAGTACTTC.

On this clone itself: This sample includes further DNA sequences coding for the same CDR3. The chain uses TRBV5-4 and TRBJ2-4; 10 bases fit TRBD2. Germline V gives CDR1 SGHNT, CDR2 YYREEE (reference sequence). CDR3 size: 15 residues. Trimming cost V 2 bases and J 7 bases; bases outside gene matches: 6. The DNA for the CDR3 is TGTGCCAGCAGCTTAGCGGGAGGGCCACACAACATTCAGTACTTC. Encoded protein: CASSLAGGPHNIQYF. Full variable domain (missing parts from reference TRBV5-4 and TRBJ2-4): ETGVTQSPTHLIKTRGQQVTLRCSSQSGHNTVSWYQQALGQGPQFIFQYYREEENGRGNFPPRFSGLQFPNYSSELNVNALELDDSALYLCASSLAGGPHNIQYFGAGTRLSVL.

The chain carries TRBV5-1 and TRBJ1-1; a weak D match, TRBD1 (5 bases). The V gene lost 1 base and the J gene lost 4 bases, with 17 bases spanning the gap. Per the germline V gene, CDR1 is SGHRS and CDR2 is YFSETQ. CDR3 length equals 16 residues. The CDR3 spells CASSLTWGGGGTEAFF. For the CDR3, the DNA is TGCGCCAGCAGCTTGACATGGGGCGGTGGGGGCACTGAAGCTTTCTTT.

This clone was counted ten times or more. The chain links TRBV19 to TRBJ2-1; TRBD1 matches at 8 bases. The germline gives CDR1 LNHDA, CDR2 SQIVND (reference sequence). The ends lost 0 bases at V and 7 bases at J; junction bases unmatched: 8. The CDR3 is 16 residues long. In DNA, the CDR3 is TGTGCCAGTAGTATAGATAGGTCGAGGACAGGGAATGAGCAGTTCTTC. Its protein is CASSIDRSRTGNEQFF. Based on the CDR3 plus reference TRBV19 and TRBJ2-1, the full variable domain is DGGITQSPKYLFRKEGQNVTLSCEQNLNHDAMYWYRQDPGQGLRLIYYSQIVNDFQKGDIAEGYSVSREKKESFPLTVTSAQKNPTAFYLCASSIDRSRTGNEQFFGPGTRLTVL.

This clone was seen ten or more times. The chain uses TRBV24-1 and TRBJ2-2; 10 bases map to TRBD1. This CDR3 spans 14 amino acids. Germline loops: CDR1 KGHDR, CDR2 SFDVKD. The trim removed 7 bases at V and 3 bases at J, leaving 1 base unmatched. The CDR3 sequence is CATSGTGDTGELFF. The CDR3 DNA reads as TGTGCCACCAGCGGGACAGGGGACACCGGGGAGCTGTTTTTT.

This clone has a count of ten or more. This chain uses TRBV5-1 with TRBJ2-3; D unresolved. Trimming removed 5 bases at V and 0 bases at J, with 16 bases between. Germline V gene lookup returns CDR1 SGHRS and CDR2 YFSETQ. This CDR3 region has 16 residues. The CDR3 sequence is CASRSATGSSTDTQYF. The CDR3 DNA sequence: TGCGCCAGCAGGAGTGCGACGGGCTCTAGCACAGATACGCAGTATTTT.

The genes are TRBV30 and TRBJ1-5; 8 bases are shared with TRBD1. This CDR3 spans 15 amino acids. V shed 0 bases and J 4 bases; nucleotides not matched to a gene: 5. Germline CDR1 is GTSNPN and CDR2 is SVGIG (reference sequence). The CDR3 loop is CAWSVSGGWNQPQHF. Written as DNA, the CDR3 is TGTGCCTGGAGTGTGTCAGGGGGCTGGAATCAGCCCCAGCATTTT.

This clone was seen many times. A much larger clonotype is one base distant, so this may be a read error. The chain employs TRBV6-5 and TRBJ1-6, with TRBD1 as a possible D gene (5 bases). The CDR3 consists of 16 residues. Trimming pared 2 bases from V and 9 bases from J, leaving 17 bases between. From germline, CDR1 is MNHEY and CDR2 SVGAGI. Here the CDR3 DNA reads TGTGCCAGCAGTTACGGAGCCGGGGGTGGCAGTTCACCCCTCCACTTT. It specifies CASSYGAGGGSSPLHF.

The chain employs TRBV6-1 and TRBJ1-1; 10 positions agree with TRBD1. This CDR3 spans 15 amino acids. Looked up from germline, CDR1 is MNHNS and CDR2 is SASEGT. The junction had 7 bases not matched to a gene; V was cut back by 5 bases and J by 4 bases. This CDR3 reads CASSSHRTGGTEAFF. DNA for the CDR3: TGTGCCAGCAGTTCCCACCGGACAGGGGGCACTGAAGCTTTCTTT.

The chain joins TRBV15 to TRBJ2-1, with 11 bases matching TRBD2. CDR3 length equals 16 residues. The trim removed 4 bases at V and 10 bases at J, leaving 12 bases unmatched. Germline lookup yields CDR1 LNHNV and CDR2 YYDKDF (reference sequence). The CDR3 spells CATSISVTSGRGEQFF. CDR3 DNA: TGTGCCACCAGCATCTCCGTTACTAGCGGGAGAGGCGAGCAGTTCTTC.

This clone was counted many times. Just one base apart from a much larger clone, this may be a read error. The same CDR3 arises from other DNA sequences in this sample as well. V usage is TRBV19 and J usage is TRBJ2-3; D call uncertain. The CDR3 is 15 residues long. The germline gives CDR1 LNHDA, CDR2 SQIVND (reference sequence). In nucleotides, the CDR3 is TGTGCCAGTAGTATTTCCGGGCCTGGCACAGATACGCAATATTTT. Protein product: CASSISGPGTDTQYF. The full variable domain, its missing parts supplied by reference TRBV19 and TRBJ2-3, is DGGITQSPKYLFRKEGQNVTLSCEQNLNHDAMYWYRQDPGQGLRLIYYSQIVNDFQKGDIAEGYSVSREKKESFPLTVTSAQKNPTAFYLCASSISGPGTDTQYFGPGTRLTVL.

The V and J genes are TRBV9 and TRBJ2-1, with 7 bases matching TRBD2. V was clipped by 0 bases and J by 4 bases; unmatched bases: 4. CDR1 is SGDLS and CDR2 is YYNGEE in the germline V gene. This CDR3 is built from 15 residues. CDR3 loop: CASSVGLAEYNEQFF. Here the CDR3 DNA reads TGTGCCAGCAGCGTAGGTCTAGCGGAGTACAATGAGCAGTTCTTC.

This clone was picked up many times. This rearrangement joins TRBV28 to TRBJ1-1, with 7 bases aligning to TRBD1. J was trimmed by 1 base and V by 1 base; bases with no gene match: 12. The CDR3 sequence is 18 residues long. Germline V gene sequence: CDR1 MDHEN, CDR2 SYDVKM. The CDR3 coding sequence is TGTGCCAGCAGTTTATTTGGCGGTCGAACAGGGGAGAACACTGAAGCTTTCTTT. Its translation: CASSLFGGRTGENTEAFF.

V usage is TRBV2 and J usage is TRBJ2-5; 10 bases agree with TRBD2. This CDR3 is 18 amino acids long. The germline V gene has CDR1 SNHLY and CDR2 FYNNEI. The trim removed 2 bases at V and 1 base at J, leaving 10 bases unmatched. CDR3 loop: CASSEWVELAGLQETQYF. CDR3 nucleotides: TGTGCCAGCAGTGAATGGGTCGAACTAGCGGGACTCCAAGAGACCCAGTACTTC.